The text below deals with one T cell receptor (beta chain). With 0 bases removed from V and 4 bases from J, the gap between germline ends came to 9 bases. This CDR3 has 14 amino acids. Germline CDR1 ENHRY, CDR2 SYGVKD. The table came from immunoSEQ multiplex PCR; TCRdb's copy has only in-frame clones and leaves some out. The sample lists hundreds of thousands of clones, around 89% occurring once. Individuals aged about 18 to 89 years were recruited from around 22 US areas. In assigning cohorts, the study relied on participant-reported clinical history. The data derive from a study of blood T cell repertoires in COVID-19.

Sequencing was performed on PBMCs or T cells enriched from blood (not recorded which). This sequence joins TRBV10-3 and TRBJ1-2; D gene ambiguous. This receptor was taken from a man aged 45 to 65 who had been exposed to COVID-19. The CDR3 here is CAISESEVAYGYTF. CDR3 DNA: TGTGCCATCAGTGAGTCAGAGGTTGCCTATGGCTACACCTTC.